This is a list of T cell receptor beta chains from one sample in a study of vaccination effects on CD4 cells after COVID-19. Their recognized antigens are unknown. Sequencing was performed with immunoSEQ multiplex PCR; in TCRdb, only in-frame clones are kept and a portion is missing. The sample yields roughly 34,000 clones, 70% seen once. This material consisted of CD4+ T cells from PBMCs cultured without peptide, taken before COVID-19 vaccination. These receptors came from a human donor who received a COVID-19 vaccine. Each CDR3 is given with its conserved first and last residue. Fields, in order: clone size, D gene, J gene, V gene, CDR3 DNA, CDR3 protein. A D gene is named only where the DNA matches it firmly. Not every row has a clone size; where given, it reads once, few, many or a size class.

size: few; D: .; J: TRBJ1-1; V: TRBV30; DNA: TGTGCCTGGAGTTGGGGGCAAGAAGCTTTCTTT; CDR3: CAWSWGQEAFF
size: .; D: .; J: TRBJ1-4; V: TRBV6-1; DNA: TGTGCCAGCAGAGAAACAGGGTTAGGGACTAATGAAAAACTGTTTTTT; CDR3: CASRETGLGTNEKLFF
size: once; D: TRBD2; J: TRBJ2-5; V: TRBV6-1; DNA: TGTGCCAGCAGTGGACCGGGACTAGCGGGGGGTGGTGAGACCCAGTACTTC; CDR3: CASSGPGLAGGGETQYF
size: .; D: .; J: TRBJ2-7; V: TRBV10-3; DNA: TGTGCCATCAGTGGGGGCTACGGCTACGAGCAGTACTTC; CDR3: CAISGGYGYEQYF
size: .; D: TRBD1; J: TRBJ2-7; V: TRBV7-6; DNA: TGTGCCAGCAGCCTCCGTATTAGGGACCGGACAGGGGGCTACGAGCAGTACTTC; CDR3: CASSLRIRDRTGGYEQYF
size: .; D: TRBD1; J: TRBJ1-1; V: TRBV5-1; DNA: TGCGCCAGCAGCCCCGGGACAGGGCTCAACGAAGCTTTCTTT; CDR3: CASSPGTGLNEAFF
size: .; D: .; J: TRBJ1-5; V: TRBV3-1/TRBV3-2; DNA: TGTGCCAGCGGACAGAACGATCAGCCCCAGCATTTT; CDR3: CASGQNDQPQHF
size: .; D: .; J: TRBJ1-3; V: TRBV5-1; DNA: TGCGCCAGCAGCTCCGACTTGCGCTCTGGAAACACCATATATTTT; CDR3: CASSSDLRSGNTIYF
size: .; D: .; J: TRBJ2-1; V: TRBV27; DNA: TGTGCCAGCAGTTTATCATGGGCCAGGACTGGGAATGAGCAGTTCTTC; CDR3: CASSLSWARTGNEQFF
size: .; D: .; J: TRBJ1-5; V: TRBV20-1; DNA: TGCAGTGCGAGGGGAAGTCAGCCCCAGCATTTT; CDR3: CSARGSQPQHF
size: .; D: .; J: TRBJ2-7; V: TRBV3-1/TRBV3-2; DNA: TGTGCCAGCAGCCAAGGGAGGGCCCAAGCTTGGGAGCAGTACTTC; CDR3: CASSQGRAQAWEQYF
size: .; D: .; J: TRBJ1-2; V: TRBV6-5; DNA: TGTGCCAGCAGTTACGACCATGCAGGGTACGGCTACACCTTC; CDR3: CASSYDHAGYGYTF
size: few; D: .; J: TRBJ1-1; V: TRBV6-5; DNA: TGTGCCAGCAGTTCTGGACAACCTGGCACTGAAGCTTTCTTT; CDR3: CASSSGQPGTEAFF
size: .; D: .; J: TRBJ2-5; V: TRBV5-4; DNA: TGTGCCAGCAGCCCAGGGCTACAAGAGACCCAGTACTTC; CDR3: CASSPGLQETQYF
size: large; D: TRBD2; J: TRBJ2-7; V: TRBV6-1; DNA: TGTGCCAGCAGTGAAAGTAGTAGCGGGAGTAGCGAGCAGTACTTC; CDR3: CASSESSSGSSEQYF
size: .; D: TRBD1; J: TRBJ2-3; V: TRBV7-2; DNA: TGTGCCAGCAGCTTAACAGGGGATTGGGGGACAGATACGCAGTATTTT; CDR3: CASSLTGDWGTDTQYF
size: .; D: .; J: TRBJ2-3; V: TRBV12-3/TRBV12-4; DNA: TGTGCCAGCAGATGGACAAGCACAGATACGCAGTATTTT; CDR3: CASRWTSTDTQYF
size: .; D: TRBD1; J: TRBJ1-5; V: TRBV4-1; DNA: TGCGCCAGCAGCCAAAAACCCGGGACAGGGGTAGAACAGCCCCAGCATTTT; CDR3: CASSQKPGTGVEQPQHF
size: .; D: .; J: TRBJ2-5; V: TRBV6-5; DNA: TGTGCCAGCAGTTACTCGGTCGGCCGGGAGACCCAGTACTTC; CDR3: CASSYSVGRETQYF
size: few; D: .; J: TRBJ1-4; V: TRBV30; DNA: TGTGCCTGGAGTGTGGGTTTAGGGGGGACTAATGAAAAACTGTTTTTT; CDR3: CAWSVGLGGTNEKLFF
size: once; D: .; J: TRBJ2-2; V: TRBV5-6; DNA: TGTGCCAGCAGCTTGGCCGGGATCAACACCGGGGAGCTGTTTTTT; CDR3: CASSLAGINTGELFF
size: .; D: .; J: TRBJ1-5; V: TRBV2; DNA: TGTGCCAGCAGGGTCGACATATATCAGCCCCAGCATTTT; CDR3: CASRVDIYQPQHF
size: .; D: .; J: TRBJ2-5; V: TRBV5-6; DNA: TGTGCCAGCAGCTTGATATTCAGGGGCCACGAAGAGACCCAGTACTTC; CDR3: CASSLIFRGHEETQYF
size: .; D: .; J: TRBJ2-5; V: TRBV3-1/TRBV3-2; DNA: TGTGCCAGCAGCCAAGAAACGGGGGGCGGGGAGACCCAGTACTTC; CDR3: CASSQETGGGETQYF
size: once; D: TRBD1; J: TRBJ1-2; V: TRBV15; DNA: TGTGCCACCAGCAGAACCCGACAGGGTCCGTCCTATGGCTACACCTTC; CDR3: CATSRTRQGPSYGYTF
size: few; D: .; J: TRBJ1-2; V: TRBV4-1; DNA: TGCGCCAGCAGCCAAGGCCCTCGGGGGGCAGGCTATGGCTACACCTTC; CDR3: CASSQGPRGAGYGYTF
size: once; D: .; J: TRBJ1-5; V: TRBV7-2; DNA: TGTGCCAGCAGCTCGGTAACCTATAGCAATCAGCCCCAGCATTTT; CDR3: CASSSVTYSNQPQHF
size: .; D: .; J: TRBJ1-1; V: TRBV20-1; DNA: TGCAGTGCCGCGGGGGGGCCTGAAGCTTTCTTT; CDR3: CSAAGGPEAFF
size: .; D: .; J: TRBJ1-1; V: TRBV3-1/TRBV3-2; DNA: TGTGCCAGCAGCCAGGATGGCAGGGGGAACACTGAAGCTTTCTTT; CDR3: CASSQDGRGNTEAFF
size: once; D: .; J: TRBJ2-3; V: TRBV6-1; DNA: TGTGCCAGCAGTGTAGGTCAGGGGCGGAGCACAGATACGCAGTATTTT; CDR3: CASSVGQGRSTDTQYF
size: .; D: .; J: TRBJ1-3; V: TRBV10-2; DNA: TGCGCCAGCTTCAGAGGCAACTCTGGAAACACCATATATTTT; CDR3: CASFRGNSGNTIYF
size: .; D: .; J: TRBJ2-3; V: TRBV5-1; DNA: TGCGCCAGCAGCTTGGAACGGCCTACGGAAGATACGCAGTATTTT; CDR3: CASSLERPTEDTQYF
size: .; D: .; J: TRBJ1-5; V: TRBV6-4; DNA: TGTGCCAGCAGCGAGAGAAGGGGCGGCAATCAGCCCCAGCATTTT; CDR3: CASSERRGGNQPQHF
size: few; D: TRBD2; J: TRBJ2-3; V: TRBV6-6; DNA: TGTGCCAGCAGACGACTAGCGGGGGTGTGGAACACAGATACGCAGTATTTT; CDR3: CASRRLAGVWNTDTQYF
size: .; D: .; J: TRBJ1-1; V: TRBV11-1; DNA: TGTGCCAGCAGCCGCGATGGACACCCGAACACTGAAGCTTTCTTT; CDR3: CASSRDGHPNTEAFF
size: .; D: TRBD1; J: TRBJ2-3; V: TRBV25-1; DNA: TGTGCCAGCAGTGACGGGACAGGGGCCACAGATACGCAGTATTTT; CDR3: CASSDGTGATDTQYF
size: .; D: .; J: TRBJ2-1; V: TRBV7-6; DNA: TGTGCCAGCAGCTTAATGACCTCCTACAATGAGCAGTTCTTC; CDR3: CASSLMTSYNEQFF
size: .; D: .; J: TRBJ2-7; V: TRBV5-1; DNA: TGCGCCAGCAGCTTGGCAGTAGGAGCCACCTACGAGCAGTACTTC; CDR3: CASSLAVGATYEQYF
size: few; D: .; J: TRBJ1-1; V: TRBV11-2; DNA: TGTGCCAGCAGCTTAGATCGGTGGGACACTGAAGCTTTCTTT; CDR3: CASSLDRWDTEAFF
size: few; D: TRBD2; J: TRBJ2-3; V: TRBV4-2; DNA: TGTGCCAGCAGCCATCGGACTAGCGGGATCACAGATACGCAGTATTTT; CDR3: CASSHRTSGITDTQYF
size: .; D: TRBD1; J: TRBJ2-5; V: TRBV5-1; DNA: TGCGCCAGCAGCTCGACAGGGTTGGAGACCCAGTACTTC; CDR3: CASSSTGLETQYF
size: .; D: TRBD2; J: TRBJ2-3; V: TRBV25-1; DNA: TGTGCCAGCAGTGACCCGTCGGGGGGTCGCGGTGTTACGCAGTATTTT; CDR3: CASSDPSGGRGVTQYF